Each of the 26 T cell receptor beta chains below was sequenced from the same sample in a study of blood T cell repertoires in COVID-19. Libraries were prepared by immunoSEQ multiplex PCR; TCRdb keeps only in-frame clonotypes and omits some of them. This sample carries 60,000 to 70,000 clones, over 75% of them seen once, and the ten largest clones take roughly 40%. What was sequenced was peripheral blood. These receptors were taken from a woman in her fifties or sixties with COVID-19, enrolled during active disease.

The chain is built from TRBV19 and TRBJ2-5; 10 bases fit TRBD1. With V trimmed by 6 bases and J by 2 bases, 6 bases remained unmatched. Germline V CDR1 and CDR2: LNHDA, SQIVND (reference sequence). The CDR3 runs 15 residues. The CDR3 coding sequence is TGTGCCAGTAGACCCGGGACAGGGGCACAAGAGACCCAGTACTTC. Translation: CASRPGTGAQETQYF.

The V gene is TRBV29-1, the J gene TRBJ2-5; D might be TRBD1 (6 bases). V was cut by 5 bases and J by 1 base, with 11 bases left in between. Germline values: CDR1 SQVTM, CDR2 ANQGSEA. The CDR3 runs to 13 residues. CDR3 DNA: TGCAGCGTTAAACAGGGCTTCCAAGAGACCCAGTACTTC. This sequence encodes CSVKQGFQETQYF.

For the CDR3, the DNA is TGTGCCAGCAGCTTAGGCCCAGGGGGGCCTCTAAGCACCGGGGAGCTGTTTTTT. Protein sequence: CASSLGPGGPLSTGELFF. The V gene is TRBV7-6, the J gene TRBJ2-2; TRBD1 is a possible D gene (7 bases). Germline loops: CDR1 SGHVS, CDR2 FNYEAQ. This CDR3 region has 18 residues. V was trimmed by 1 base and J by 4 bases, leaving 19 bases between them. Together with reference TRBV7-6 and TRBJ2-2, the CDR3 gives the full variable domain: GAGVSQSPRYKVTKRGQDVALRCDPISGHVSLYWYRQALGQGPEFLTYFNYEAQQDKSGLPNDRFSAERPEGSISTLTIQRTEQRDSAMYRCASSLGPGGPLSTGELFFGEGSRLTVL.

The rearrangement links TRBV11-3 to TRBJ2-7, with D maybe TRBD2 (6 bases). Germline CDR1 SGHNT, CDR2 YENEEA. The CDR3 is 15 amino acids. V was cut by 4 bases and J by 3 bases, with 16 bases left in between. CDR3 region: CASSYLGTGFYEQYF. CDR3 coding DNA: TGTGCCAGCAGCTATCTCGGGACTGGATTCTACGAGCAGTACTTC.

This chain uses TRBV6-5 with TRBJ2-1, with 7 bases matching TRBD2. Germline V gives CDR1 MNHEY, CDR2 SVGAGI. The CDR3 has 14 amino acids. After removal of 6 bases from V and 2 bases from J, the junction contained 4 bases not matched to a gene. The CDR3 bases are TGTGCCAGCAGGTCCGGGACTACCTACAATGAGCAGTTCTTC. Its translation is CASRSGTTYNEQFF.

This clone appeared a single time. The rearrangement links TRBV5-1 to TRBJ2-1; D gene unclear. The CDR3 runs 15 residues. Germline lookup yields CDR1 SGHRS and CDR2 YFSETQ. The V and J ends lost 3 bases and 1 base respectively, with 11 bases between them. CDR3 DNA: TGCGCCAGCAGCTCGACAACTTCGTCCTACAATGAGCAGTTCTTC. It encodes CASSSTTSSYNEQFF.

The chain couples TRBV28 to TRBJ1-2; D is uncertain. The CDR3 is 12 residues long. V lost 5 bases to trimming and J lost 2 bases, with 6 bases between them. Germline V gene sequence: CDR1 MDHEN, CDR2 SYDVKM. CDR3 DNA sequence: TGTGCCAGCAGTATCCAGAACTATGGCTACACCTTC. It encodes CASSIQNYGYTF.

The chain carries TRBV6-5 and TRBJ1-6; 9 nucleotides match TRBD1. CDR3 size: 14 residues. V gave up 6 bases and J gave up 11 bases; unmatched junction bases: 8. Germline CDR1 is MNHEY and CDR2 is SVGAGI. The CDR3 spells CASSYRTGATPLHF. The CDR3 DNA reads TGTGCCAGCAGCTACAGGACAGGGGCCACACCCCTCCACTTT.

V usage is TRBV7-9 and J usage is TRBJ2-2; 7 positions agree with TRBD1. The CDR3 loop spans 16 amino acids. Trimming took 5 bases from V and 0 from J; bases not matched to a gene: 6. Germline V lookup: CDR1 SEHNR, CDR2 FQNEAQ (reference sequence). This chain's CDR3 is CASSVQGVANTGELFF. CDR3 in DNA: TGTGCCAGCAGCGTCCAGGGGGTGGCGAACACCGGGGAGCTGTTTTTT.

This rearrangement joins TRBV7-9 to TRBJ1-1, with D hard to call. This CDR3 region has 13 residues. Trimming removed 5 bases at V and 3 bases at J, with 10 bases between. Looked up from germline, CDR1 is SEHNR and CDR2 is FQNEAQ (reference sequence). The CDR3 is CASSRPSDTEAFF. CDR3 DNA: TGTGCCAGCAGCCGCCCATCGGACACTGAAGCTTTCTTT.

The V gene is TRBV6-5, the J gene TRBJ2-5; D may be TRBD1 (5 bases). With 6 bases removed from V and 4 bases from J, the gap between germline ends came to 9 bases. The length of the CDR3 is 12 residues. Germline-derived CDR1 and CDR2 are MNHEY and SVGAGI. DNA of the CDR3: TGTGCCAGCAGGGACATAGGAGAGACCCAGTACTTC. This translates into CASRDIGETQYF.

The count of this clone is one. The rearrangement uses TRBV7-8 and TRBJ2-3; D may be TRBD1 (5 bases). CDR3 length equals 15 residues. Germline V gene data show CDR1 as SGHVS and CDR2 as FQNEAQ. V was pared by 5 bases and J by 2 bases, with 14 bases between. CDR3 DNA sequence: TGTGCCAGCAGCCTATCCCTGACAGACACAGATACGCAGTATTTT. Amino acids: CASSLSLTDTDTQYF.

In its sample, this clone was seen a few times. The chain carries TRBV24-1 and TRBJ2-3, with a possible D match to TRBD2 (5 bases). The CDR3 extends over 16 amino acids. Germline assignment: CDR1 KGHDR and CDR2 SFDVKD. Trimming pared 3 bases from V and 0 bases from J, leaving 12 bases between. Written as DNA, the CDR3 is TGTGCCACCAGTGATCTATCTAGCAGTAGCACAGATACGCAGTATTTT. Its protein product is CATSDLSSSSTDTQYF.

The chain recombines TRBV2 with TRBJ1-4, with 8 bases that match TRBD1. After removal of 4 bases from V and 6 bases from J, the junction contained 13 bases not matched to a gene. The length of the CDR3 is 17 residues. Germline V gene lookup returns CDR1 SNHLY and CDR2 FYNNEI. In nucleotides, the CDR3 is TGTGCCAGCAGTGGGACAGGGAGGTCCGCGGGTTATGAAAAACTGTTTTTT. Protein product: CASSGTGRSAGYEKLFF.

The chain uses TRBV4-1 and TRBJ1-6; 7 bases are shared with TRBD1. CDR3 size: 17 residues. The V segment lost 0 bases and the J segment 9 bases; nucleotides outside the gene matches: 11. Germline CDR1 reads MGHRA; CDR2 reads YSYEKL. CDR3 DNA: TGCGCCAGCAGCCAAGATACTCCAGGGGGTACAGGTTCACCCCTCCACTTT. Amino acid sequence: CASSQDTPGGTGSPLHF.

V gene TRBV29-1 combines with J gene TRBJ2-3; 11 nucleotides agree with TRBD1. This CDR3 has 15 residues. Germline V CDR1 and CDR2: SQVTM, ANQGSEA. Unmatched junction bases numbered 7, after V lost 6 bases and J lost 2 bases. This CDR3 is CSVAGTGGPTDTQYF. For the CDR3, the DNA is TGCAGCGTGGCCGGGACAGGGGGTCCCACAGATACGCAGTATTTT.

This clone occurred once. The chain recombines TRBV5-1 with TRBJ2-7, with TRBD2 matching over 8 bases. Trimming at V came to 2 bases and at J to 4 bases, leaving 11 bases not matched to a gene. Germline values: CDR1 SGHRS, CDR2 YFSETQ. The CDR3 totals 16 residues. CDR3 loop: CASSFSPGLGSYEQYF. CDR3 in DNA: TGCGCCAGCAGCTTTTCCCCGGGACTAGGCTCGTACGAGCAGTACTTC. Full variable domain (remainder filled in from reference TRBV5-1 and TRBJ2-7): KAGVTQTPRYLIKTRGQQVTLSCSPISGHRSVSWYQQTPGQGLQFLFEYFSETQRNKGNFPGRFSGRQFSNSRSEMNVSTLELGDSALYLCASSFSPGLGSYEQYFGPGTRLTVT.

The V and J genes are TRBV6-6 and TRBJ2-4, with a tentative D call TRBD2 (6 bases). Germline values: CDR1 MNHNY, CDR2 SVGAGI (reference sequence). This CDR3 contains 15 residues. Trimming removed 3 bases from V and 0 bases from J, with 9 bases in between. CDR3 residues: CASSYRREAKNIQYF. The CDR3 DNA reads TGTGCCAGCAGTTATAGGCGGGAAGCCAAAAACATTCAGTACTTC.

The chain links TRBV7-9 to TRBJ1-3, with 7 nucleotides matching TRBD1. Germline V lookup: CDR1 SEHNR, CDR2 FQNEAQ (reference sequence). V lost 5 bases and J lost 6; bases outside the gene matches: 4. This CDR3 region has 13 residues. The CDR3 region has the DNA TGTGCCAGCAGCCCCGGGACAGAAAACACCATATATTTT. Protein product: CASSPGTENTIYF.

The chain has TRBV19 and TRBJ2-1; D unresolved. Germline loops: CDR1 LNHDA, CDR2 SQIVND (reference sequence). The ends were cut back, 3 bases at V and 0 bases at J, with 15 bases in the middle. CDR3 length: 17 residues. This CDR3 reads CASSILRQSVSYNEQFF. The CDR3, as DNA: TGTGCCAGTAGTATTCTTCGACAATCCGTCTCCTACAATGAGCAGTTCTTC.

As for this clone: The junction and the germline gene differ at one end; a read error may be behind it. The chain couples TRBV7-9 to TRBJ2-1, with TRBD2 matching 12 bases. The V gene's germline CDR1 is SEHNR and CDR2 FQNEAQ (reference sequence). The CDR3 spans 15 residues. CDR3 protein: CASSLAGGQWNEQFF. CDR3 nucleotide sequence: TGTGCCAGCAGCCTAGCGGGGGGGCAGTGGAATGAGCAGTTCTTC.

The chain couples TRBV2 to TRBJ2-7, with 7 bases matching TRBD1. With V trimmed by 6 bases and J by 0 bases, 11 bases remained unmatched. Germline CDR1 is SNHLY and CDR2 is FYNNEI. CDR3 length equals 16 residues. The CDR3 bases are TGTGCCAGCAGCCCCACCCGACAGGGTTTCTCCTACGAGCAGTACTTC. Translation: CASSPTRQGFSYEQYF.

V is TRBV9 and J is TRBJ1-6; D ambiguous. V was trimmed by 5 bases and J by 6 bases, leaving 15 bases between them. The germline CDR1 and CDR2 sequences are SGDLS and YYNGEE. The CDR3 runs 15 residues. Written as DNA, the CDR3 is TGTGCCAGCAGTCGACCCACAGAGACTAATTCACCCCTCCACTTT. Translation: CASSRPTETNSPLHF.

CDR3 nucleotide sequence: TGTGCCAGTAGTACGGGACATAACTCTGGAAACACCATATATTTT. Protein product: CASSTGHNSGNTIYF. The V call is TRBV19, the J call TRBJ1-3, with a possible D match to TRBD1 (6 bases). Trimming removed 4 bases at V and 0 bases at J, with 10 bases between. Germline V gives CDR1 LNHDA, CDR2 SQIVND (reference sequence). This CDR3 is 15 amino acids long.

This chain links TRBV7-9 with TRBJ2-1, with TRBD2 matching over 14 bases. V was pared by 2 bases and J by 8 bases, with 14 bases of the junction left unmatched. CDR3 length: 19 amino acids. Germline CDR1 SEHNR, CDR2 FQNEAQ (reference sequence). The CDR3 loop reads CASSLLGTSGRQGLDEQFF. CDR3 DNA: TGTGCCAGCAGCTTACTAGGGACTAGCGGGAGACAAGGGTTAGATGAGCAGTTCTTC. The variable domain in full, completed from reference TRBV7-9 and TRBJ2-1, reads DTGVSQNPRHKITKRGQNVTFRCDPISEHNRLYWYRQTLGQGPEFLTYFQNEAQLEKSRLLSDRFSAERPKGSFSTLEIQRTEQGDSAMYLCASSLLGTSGRQGLDEQFFGPGTRLTVL.

The chain couples TRBV10-3 to TRBJ2-1; 8 bases are shared with TRBD2. V gave up 8 bases and J gave up 4 bases; unmatched junction bases: 7. Germline-derived CDR1 and CDR2 are ENHRY and SYGVKD. The CDR3 covers 14 residues. The CDR3 bases are TGTGCCATCTCCTATTTAGCGGGGTACAATGAGCAGTTCTTC. This translates into CAISYLAGYNEQFF.